This TCR beta chain was identified in a study of circulating CD8 cells and anti-PD-1 response in melanoma. Sorting of live CD3+CD8+TCRalphabeta+ cells by PD-1 and/or TIGIT gave four subsets. Using around 14 ng of total RNA, TCR libraries were made with the QIAseq Immune Repertoire TCR panel. TCRdb re-called the reads with MiXCR, one entry per CDR3 protein. This table has 500 to 600 distinct CDR3 sequences, 7.6% appearing once. V dropped 0 bases and J dropped 0 bases, with 9 bases sitting between them. Germline loops: CDR1 PRHDT, CDR2 FYEKMQ (reference sequence). The CDR3 is 15 amino acids. This clonotype is labeled large.

The source is a human donor with melanoma. Specimen: CD8+ T cells from PBMCs, collected at baseline or after one month of anti-PD-1 therapy (not recorded which). The rearrangement joins TRBV13 to TRBJ2-7, with D perhaps matching TRBD1 or TRBD2 (5 bases each). The CDR3 loop is CASSLGRGPSYEQYF. The CDR3 nucleotides are TGTGCCAGCAGCTTAGGGAGGGGCCCCTCCTACGAGCAGTACTTC.